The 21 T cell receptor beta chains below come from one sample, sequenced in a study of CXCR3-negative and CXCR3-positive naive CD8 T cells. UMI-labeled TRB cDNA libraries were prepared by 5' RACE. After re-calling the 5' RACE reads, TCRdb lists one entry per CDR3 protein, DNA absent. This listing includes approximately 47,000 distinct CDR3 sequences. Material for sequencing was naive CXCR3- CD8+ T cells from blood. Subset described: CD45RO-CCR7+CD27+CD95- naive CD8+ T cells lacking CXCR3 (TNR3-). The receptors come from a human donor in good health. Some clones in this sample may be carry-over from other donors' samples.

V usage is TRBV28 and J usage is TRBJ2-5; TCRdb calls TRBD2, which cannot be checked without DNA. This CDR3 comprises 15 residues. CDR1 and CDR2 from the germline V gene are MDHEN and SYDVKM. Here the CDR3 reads CASRTPWASGETQYF. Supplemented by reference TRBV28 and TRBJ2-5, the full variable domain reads DVKVTQSSRYLVKRTGEKVFLECVQDMDHENMFWYRQDPGLGLRLIYFSYDVKMKEKGDIPEGYSVSREKKERFSLILESASTNQTSMYLCASRTPWASGETQYFGPGTRLLVL.

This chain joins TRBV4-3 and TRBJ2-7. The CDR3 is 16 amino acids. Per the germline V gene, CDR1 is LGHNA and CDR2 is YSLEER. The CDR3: CASSQDISGGSYEQYF.

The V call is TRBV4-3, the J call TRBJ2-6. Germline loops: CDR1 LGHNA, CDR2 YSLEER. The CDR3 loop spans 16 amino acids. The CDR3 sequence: CASSQDGGAGANVLTF.

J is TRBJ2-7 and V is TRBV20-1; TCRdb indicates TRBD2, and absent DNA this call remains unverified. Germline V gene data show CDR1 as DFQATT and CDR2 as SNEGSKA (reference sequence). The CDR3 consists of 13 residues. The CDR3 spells CSALLDEYNEQYF.

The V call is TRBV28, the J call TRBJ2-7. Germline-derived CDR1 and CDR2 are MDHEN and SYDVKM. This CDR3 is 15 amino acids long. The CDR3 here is CASSLMMTGPYEQYF.

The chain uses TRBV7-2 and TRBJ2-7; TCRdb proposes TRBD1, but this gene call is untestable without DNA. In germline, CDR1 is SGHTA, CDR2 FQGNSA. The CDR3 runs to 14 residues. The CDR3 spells CASSPPQGSYEQYF.

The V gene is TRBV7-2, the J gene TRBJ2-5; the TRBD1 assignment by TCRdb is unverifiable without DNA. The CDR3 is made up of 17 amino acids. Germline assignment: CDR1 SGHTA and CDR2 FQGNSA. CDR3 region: CASSLEPGGSLEETQYF.

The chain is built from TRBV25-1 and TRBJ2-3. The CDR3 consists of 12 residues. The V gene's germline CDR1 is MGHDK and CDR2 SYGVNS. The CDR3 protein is CASSGHTDTQYF.

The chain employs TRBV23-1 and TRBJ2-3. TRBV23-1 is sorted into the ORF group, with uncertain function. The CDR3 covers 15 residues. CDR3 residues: CASSQSGASTDTQYF.

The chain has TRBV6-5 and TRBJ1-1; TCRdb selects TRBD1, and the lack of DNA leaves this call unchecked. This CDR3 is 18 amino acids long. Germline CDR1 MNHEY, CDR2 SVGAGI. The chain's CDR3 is CASSLFAPAPGANTEAFF.

The CDR3 here is CASSPRTGGNTEAFF. This chain joins TRBV18 and TRBJ1-1; TCRdb selects TRBD1, and the lack of DNA leaves this call unchecked. Per germline, CDR1 KGHSH and CDR2 LQKENI. This CDR3 has 15 residues.

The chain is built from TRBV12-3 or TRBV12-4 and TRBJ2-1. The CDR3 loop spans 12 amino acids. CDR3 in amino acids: CASSTSVNEQFF.

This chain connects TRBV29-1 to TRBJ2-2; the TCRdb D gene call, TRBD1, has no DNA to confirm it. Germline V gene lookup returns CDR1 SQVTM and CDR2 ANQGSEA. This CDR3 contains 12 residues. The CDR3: CSAEGDTGELFF.

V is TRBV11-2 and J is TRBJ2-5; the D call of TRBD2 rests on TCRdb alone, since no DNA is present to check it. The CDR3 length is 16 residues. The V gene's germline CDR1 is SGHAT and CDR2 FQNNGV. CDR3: CASSLARRLNQETQYF.

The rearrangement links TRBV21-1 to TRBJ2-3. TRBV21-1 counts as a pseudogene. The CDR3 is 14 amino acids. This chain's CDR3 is CASSKVRTAQTQYF.

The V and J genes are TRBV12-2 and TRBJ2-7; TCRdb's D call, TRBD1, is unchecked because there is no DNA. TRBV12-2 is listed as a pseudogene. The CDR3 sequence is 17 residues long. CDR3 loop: CASRLALRQGRSYEQYF.

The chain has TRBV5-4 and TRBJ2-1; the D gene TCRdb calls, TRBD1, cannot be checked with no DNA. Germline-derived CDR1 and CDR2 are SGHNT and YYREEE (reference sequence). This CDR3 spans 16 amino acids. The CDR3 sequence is CASSPDNAVSYNEQFF.

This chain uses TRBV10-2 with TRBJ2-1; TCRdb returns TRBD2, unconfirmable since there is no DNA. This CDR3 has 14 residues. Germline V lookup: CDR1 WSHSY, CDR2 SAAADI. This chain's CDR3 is CASSEGLASNEQFF.

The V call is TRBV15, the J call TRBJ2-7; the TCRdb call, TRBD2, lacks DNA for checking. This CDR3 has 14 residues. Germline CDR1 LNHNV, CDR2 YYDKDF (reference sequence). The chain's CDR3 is CATSGRAGEMGQYF.

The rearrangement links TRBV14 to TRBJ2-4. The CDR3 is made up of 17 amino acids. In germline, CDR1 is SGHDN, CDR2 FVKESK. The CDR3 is CASSPGTAYIAKNIQYF.

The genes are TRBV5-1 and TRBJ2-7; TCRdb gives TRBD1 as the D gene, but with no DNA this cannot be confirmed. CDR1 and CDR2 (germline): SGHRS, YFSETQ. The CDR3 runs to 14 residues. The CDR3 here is CASSIGTGSYEQYF.